One and the same sample provided the 2 T cell receptor beta chains below, sequenced in a study of cytomegalovirus exposure and HLA in healthy donors. The data were produced by immunoSEQ multiplex PCR, yet TCRdb's version contains in-frame clones alone and is incomplete. The table has 60,000 to 90,000 clones, around 94% seen once. Sequenced: PBMCs. The receptors come from a woman under 30 in good health and CMV-seronegative.

This clone occurred once. The chain links TRBV30 to TRBJ1-3; D uncertain. The germline V and J ends were trimmed by 2 bases and 3 bases, with 8 bases remaining between them. There are 13 residues in the CDR3. Germline values: CDR1 GTSNPN, CDR2 SVGIG (reference sequence). The CDR3 region is CAWSYSYGNTIYF. CDR3 nucleotides: TGTGCCTGGAGTTATTCGTATGGAAACACCATATATTTT.

This clone was seen just once. Here the CDR3 reads CASSSGGVVTDTQYF. Written as DNA, the CDR3 is TGTGCCAGCTCATCCGGGGGGGTTGTCACAGATACGCAGTATTTT. The chain combines TRBV18 with TRBJ2-3; TRBD2 agrees at 8 bases. The V segment lost 5 bases and the J segment 2 bases; nucleotides outside the gene matches: 6. Germline lookup yields CDR1 KGHSH and CDR2 LQKENI. This CDR3 is 15 amino acids long.